This T cell receptor (beta chain) stems from a study of blood T cell repertoires in COVID-19. Whole-study context: The origin of the acute and convalescent COVID-19 samples was the United States, Italy and Spain. PBMCs, B-cell-depleted T cells, or T cells were the source of the cDNA or gDNA that made up the material.

This clone was seen only a few times. In the original analysis: Reference gene primer amplification gave nucleated cell count estimates. Some clones are missing from TCRdb's copy, which holds only in-frame ones; the method was immunoSEQ multiplex PCR. V and J calls and clone size come straight from that table; D and trimming were deduced from the DNA. The sample includes around 180,000 clones, approximately 90% seen only once; the top ten take approximately 4%. Germline CDR1 reads SGHRS; CDR2 reads YFSETQ. Losses at the gene ends were 4 bases for V and 5 bases for J; bases not matched to a gene: 11. This CDR3 has 15 amino acids.

Sequenced input: peripheral blood. This sequence originates from a woman in her thirties with acute or convalescent COVID-19. The V and J genes are TRBV5-1 and TRBJ2-5; 7 bases line up with TRBD1. CDR3 in DNA: TGCGCCAGCAGCCTGCGACAGGGTAGGGAGGAGACCCAGTACTTC. Translated, it gives CASSLRQGREETQYF.